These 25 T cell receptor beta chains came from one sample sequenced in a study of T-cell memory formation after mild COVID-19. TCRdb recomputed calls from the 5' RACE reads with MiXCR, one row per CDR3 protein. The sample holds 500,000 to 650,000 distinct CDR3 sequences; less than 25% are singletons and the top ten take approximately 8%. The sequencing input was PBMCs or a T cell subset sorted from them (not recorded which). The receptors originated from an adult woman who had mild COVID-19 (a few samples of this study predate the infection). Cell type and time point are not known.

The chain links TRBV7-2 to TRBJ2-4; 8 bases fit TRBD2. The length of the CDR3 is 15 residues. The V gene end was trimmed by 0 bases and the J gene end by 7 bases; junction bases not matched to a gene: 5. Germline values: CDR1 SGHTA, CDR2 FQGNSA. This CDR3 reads CASSLARGELNIQYF. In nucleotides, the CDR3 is TGTGCCAGCAGCTTAGCGCGGGGGGAACTGAACATTCAGTACTTC. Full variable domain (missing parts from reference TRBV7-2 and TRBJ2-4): GAGVSQSPSNKVTEKGKDVELRCDPISGHTALYWYRQSLGQGLEFLIYFQGNSAPDKSGLPSDRFSAERTGGSVSTLTIQRTQQEDSAVYLCASSLARGELNIQYFGAGTRLSVL.

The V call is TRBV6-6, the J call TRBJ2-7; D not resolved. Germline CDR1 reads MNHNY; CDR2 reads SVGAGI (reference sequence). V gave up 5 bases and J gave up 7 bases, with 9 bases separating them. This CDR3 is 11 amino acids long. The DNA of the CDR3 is TGTGCCAGCAGTGACGAGTGGGAGCAGTACTTC. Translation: CASSDEWEQYF.

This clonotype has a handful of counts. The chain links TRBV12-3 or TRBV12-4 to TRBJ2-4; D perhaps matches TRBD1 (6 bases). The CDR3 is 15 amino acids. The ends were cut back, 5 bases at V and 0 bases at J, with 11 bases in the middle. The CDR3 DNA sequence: TGTGCCAGCAGTCCCGGGACAAGAGCCAAAAACATTCAGTACTTC. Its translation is CASSPGTRAKNIQYF.

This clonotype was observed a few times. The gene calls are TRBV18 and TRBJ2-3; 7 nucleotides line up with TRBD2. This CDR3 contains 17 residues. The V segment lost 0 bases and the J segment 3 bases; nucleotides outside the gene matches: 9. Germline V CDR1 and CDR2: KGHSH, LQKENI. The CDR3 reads CASSPPFERGWTDTQYF. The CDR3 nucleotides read TGTGCCAGCTCACCACCGTTCGAGCGGGGTTGGACAGATACGCAGTATTTT.

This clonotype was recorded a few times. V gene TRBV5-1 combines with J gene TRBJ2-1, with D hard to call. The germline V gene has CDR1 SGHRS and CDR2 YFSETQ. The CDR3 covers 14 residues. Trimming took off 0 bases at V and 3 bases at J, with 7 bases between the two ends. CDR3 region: CASSLAEDYNEQFF. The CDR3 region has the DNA TGCGCCAGCAGCTTGGCCGAGGACTACAATGAGCAGTTCTTC.

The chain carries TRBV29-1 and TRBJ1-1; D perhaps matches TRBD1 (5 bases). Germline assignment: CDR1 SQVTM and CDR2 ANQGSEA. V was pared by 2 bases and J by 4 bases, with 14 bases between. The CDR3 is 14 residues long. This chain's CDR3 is CSVENQGLATEAFF. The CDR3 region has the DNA TGCAGCGTTGAAAACCAGGGTCTTGCCACTGAAGCTTTCTTT.

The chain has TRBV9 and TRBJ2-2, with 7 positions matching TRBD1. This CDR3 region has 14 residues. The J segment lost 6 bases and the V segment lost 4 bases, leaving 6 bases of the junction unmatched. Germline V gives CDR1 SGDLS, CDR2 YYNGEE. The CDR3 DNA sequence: TGTGCCAGCAGCCGCTGGACAGGTTCCGGGGAGCTGTTTTTT. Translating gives CASSRWTGSGELFF.

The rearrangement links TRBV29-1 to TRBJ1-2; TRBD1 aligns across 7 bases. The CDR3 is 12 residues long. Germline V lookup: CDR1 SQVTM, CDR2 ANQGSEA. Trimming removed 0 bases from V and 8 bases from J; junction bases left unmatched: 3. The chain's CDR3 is CSVEDQDRGYTF. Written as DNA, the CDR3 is TGCAGCGTTGAAGATCAGGACAGGGGCTACACCTTC.

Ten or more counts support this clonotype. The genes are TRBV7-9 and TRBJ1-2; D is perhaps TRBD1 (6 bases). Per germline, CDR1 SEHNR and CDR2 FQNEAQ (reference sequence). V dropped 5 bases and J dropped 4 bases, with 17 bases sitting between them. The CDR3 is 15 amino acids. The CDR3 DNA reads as TGTGCCAGCAGCGTAGACGACCAGGGGTTCTATGGCTACACCTTC. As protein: CASSVDDQGFYGYTF.

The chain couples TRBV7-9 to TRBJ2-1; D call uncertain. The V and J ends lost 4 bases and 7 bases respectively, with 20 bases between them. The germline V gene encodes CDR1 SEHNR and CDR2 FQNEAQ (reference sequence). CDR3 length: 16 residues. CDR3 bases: TGTGCCAGCAGCTCCACCCCGGGCCCCCCGAGGAATGAGCAGTTCTTC. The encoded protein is CASSSTPGPPRNEQFF. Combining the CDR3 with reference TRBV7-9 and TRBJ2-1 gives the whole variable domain DTGVSQNPRHKITKRGQNVTFRCDPISEHNRLYWYRQTLGQGPEFLTYFQNEAQLEKSRLLSDRFSAERPKGSFSTLEIQRTEQGDSAMYLCASSSTPGPPRNEQFFGPGTRLTVL.

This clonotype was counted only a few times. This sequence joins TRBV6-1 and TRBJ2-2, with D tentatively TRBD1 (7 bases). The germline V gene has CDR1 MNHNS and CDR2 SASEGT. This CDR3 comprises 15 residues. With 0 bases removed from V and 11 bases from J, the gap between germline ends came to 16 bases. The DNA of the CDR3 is TGTGCCAGCAGTGAAGCGGAGGGGGCCCTAGCCGAGCTGTTTTTT. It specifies CASSEAEGALAELFF.

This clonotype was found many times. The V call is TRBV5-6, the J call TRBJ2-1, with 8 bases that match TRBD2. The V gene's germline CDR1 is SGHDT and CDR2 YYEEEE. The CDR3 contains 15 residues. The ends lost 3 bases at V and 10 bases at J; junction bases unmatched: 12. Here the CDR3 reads CASSSRTSRTSEQFF. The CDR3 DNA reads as TGTGCCAGCAGCTCCAGGACTAGCAGGACGTCGGAGCAGTTCTTC.

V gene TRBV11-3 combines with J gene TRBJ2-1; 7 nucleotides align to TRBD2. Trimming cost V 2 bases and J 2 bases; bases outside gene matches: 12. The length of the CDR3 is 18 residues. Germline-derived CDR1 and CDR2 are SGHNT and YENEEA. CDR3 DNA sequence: TGTGCCAGCAGCTTAAATTTGTACGCGGGAGCCCCCTACAATGAGCAGTTCTTC. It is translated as CASSLNLYAGAPYNEQFF.

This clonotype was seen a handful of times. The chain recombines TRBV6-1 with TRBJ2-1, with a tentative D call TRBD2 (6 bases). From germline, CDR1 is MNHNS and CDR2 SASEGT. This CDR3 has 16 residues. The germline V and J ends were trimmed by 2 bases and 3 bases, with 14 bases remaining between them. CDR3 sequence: CASSEPTSSIYNEQFF. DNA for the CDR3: TGTGCCAGCAGTGAACCCACTAGCAGTATCTACAATGAGCAGTTCTTC.

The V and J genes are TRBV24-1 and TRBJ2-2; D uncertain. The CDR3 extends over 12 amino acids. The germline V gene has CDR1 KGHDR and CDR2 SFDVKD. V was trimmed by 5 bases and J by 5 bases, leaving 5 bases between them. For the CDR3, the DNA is TGTGCCACCAGTGCCGAGACCGGGGAGCTGTTTTTT. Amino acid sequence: CATSAETGELFF.

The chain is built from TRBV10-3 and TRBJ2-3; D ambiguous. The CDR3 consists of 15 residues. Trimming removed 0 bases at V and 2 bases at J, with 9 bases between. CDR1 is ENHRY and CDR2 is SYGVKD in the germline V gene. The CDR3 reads CAISESKTSTDTQYF. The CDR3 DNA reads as TGTGCCATCAGTGAGTCCAAGACGTCCACAGATACGCAGTATTTT.

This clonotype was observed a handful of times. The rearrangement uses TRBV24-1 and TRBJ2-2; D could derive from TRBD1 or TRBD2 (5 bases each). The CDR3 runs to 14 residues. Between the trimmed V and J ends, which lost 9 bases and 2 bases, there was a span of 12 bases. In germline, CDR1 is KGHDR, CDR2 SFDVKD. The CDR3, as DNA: TGTGCCACCGCTCCGGGGCGAAACACCGGGGAGCTGTTTTTT. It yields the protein CATAPGRNTGELFF.

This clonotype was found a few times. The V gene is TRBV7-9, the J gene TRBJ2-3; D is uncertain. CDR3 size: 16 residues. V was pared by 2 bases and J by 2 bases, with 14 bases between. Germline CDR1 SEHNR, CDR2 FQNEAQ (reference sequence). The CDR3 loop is CASSLSRLSPTDTQYF. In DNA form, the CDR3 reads TGTGCCAGCAGCTTATCCCGGCTCTCACCCACAGATACGCAGTATTTT.

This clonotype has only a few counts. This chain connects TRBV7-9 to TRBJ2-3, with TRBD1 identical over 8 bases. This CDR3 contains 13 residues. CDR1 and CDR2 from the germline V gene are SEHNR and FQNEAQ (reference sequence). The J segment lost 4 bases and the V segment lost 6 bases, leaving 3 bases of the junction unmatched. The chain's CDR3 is CASSRDRPDTQYF. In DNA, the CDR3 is TGTGCCAGCAGTAGGGACAGGCCAGATACGCAGTATTTT.

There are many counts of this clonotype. In nucleotides, the CDR3 is TGCAGCGTTGGTTTCCTCAGCACAGATACGCAGTATTTT. Translation gives CSVGFLSTDTQYF. V is TRBV29-1 and J is TRBJ2-3; D gene uncertain. Per the germline V gene, CDR1 is SQVTM and CDR2 is ANQGSEA. Trimming left V 4 bases short and J 0 bases short, with 8 bases between. CDR3 length: 13 residues.

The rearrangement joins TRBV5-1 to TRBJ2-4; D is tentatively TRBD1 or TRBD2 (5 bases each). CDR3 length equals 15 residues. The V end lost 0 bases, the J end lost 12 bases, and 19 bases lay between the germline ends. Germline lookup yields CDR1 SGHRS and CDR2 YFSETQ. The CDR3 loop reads CASSLEGFGTPGQYF. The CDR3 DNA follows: TGCGCCAGCAGCTTGGAGGGGTTTGGGACCCCCGGTCAGTACTTC.

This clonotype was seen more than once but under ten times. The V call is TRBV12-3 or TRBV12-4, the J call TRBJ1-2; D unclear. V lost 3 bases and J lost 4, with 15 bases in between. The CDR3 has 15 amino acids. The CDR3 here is CASSFWQQPFYGYTF. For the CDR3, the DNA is TGTGCCAGCAGTTTCTGGCAGCAACCTTTCTATGGCTACACCTTC.

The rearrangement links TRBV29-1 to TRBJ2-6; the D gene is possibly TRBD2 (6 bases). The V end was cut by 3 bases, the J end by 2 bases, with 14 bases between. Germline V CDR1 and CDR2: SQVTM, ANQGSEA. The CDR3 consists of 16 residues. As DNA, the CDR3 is TGCAGCGTTGATTCAGGTGCGGGACCTGGGGCCAACGTCCTGACTTTC. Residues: CSVDSGAGPGANVLTF.

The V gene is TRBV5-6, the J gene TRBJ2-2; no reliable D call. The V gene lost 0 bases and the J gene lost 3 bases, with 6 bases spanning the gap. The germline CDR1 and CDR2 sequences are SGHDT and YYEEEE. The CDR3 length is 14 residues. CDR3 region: CASSLGADTGELFF. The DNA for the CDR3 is TGTGCCAGCAGCTTGGGCGCGGACACCGGGGAGCTGTTTTTT.

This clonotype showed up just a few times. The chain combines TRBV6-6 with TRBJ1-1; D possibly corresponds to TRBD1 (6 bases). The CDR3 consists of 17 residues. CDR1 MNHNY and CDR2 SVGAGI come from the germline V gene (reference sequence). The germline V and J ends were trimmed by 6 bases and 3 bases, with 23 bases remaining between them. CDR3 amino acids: CASSLVRGGGGDTEAFF. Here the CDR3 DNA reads TGTGCCAGCAGCCTAGTCAGGGGCGGGGGAGGTGACACTGAAGCTTTCTTT.